This entry describes one TCR beta chain. Antigen: not known. This specimen comes from a study of Ad26.COV2.S vaccination and SARS-CoV-2 variants. Findings and limits, study-wide: Responses of T cells in total may have been underestimated by the TCR breadth and depth analyses.

Documented treatment: over 15 received Ad26.COV2.S at low or high dose, single or two shots; about 5 received placebo; per-sample allocation not given. Collection of the samples took place on day 63 after the first injection of vaccine or placebo. What was given as vaccine was an Ad26 vector encoding Wuhan-strain SARS-CoV-2 spike. Germline V gives CDR1 SGDLS, CDR2 YYNGEE. The junction had 9 bases not matched to a gene; V was cut back by 5 bases and J by 6 bases. This CDR3 has 14 residues. Assay used: immunoSEQ multiplex PCR; TCRdb lists only in-frame clones, some missing. The repertoire consists of over 450,000 clones, with roughly 87% occurring once and the leading ten covering 1.7%.

Here the sequenced sample was peripheral blood, taken in a trial of Ad26.COV2.S vaccine versus placebo. This clonotype originated in a person aged 18 to 65 who received the Ad26.COV2.S COVID-19 vaccine or a placebo. The chain combines TRBV9 with TRBJ2-3; 7 bases line up with TRBD2. DNA of the CDR3: TGTGCCAGCAGTAACCCGGGGGGAGGTGATACGCAGTATTTT. Translating it yields CASSNPGGGDTQYF. Supplemented by reference TRBV9 and TRBJ2-3, the full variable domain reads DSGVTQTPKHLITATGQRVTLRCSPRSGDLSVYWYQQSLDQGLQFLIQYYNGEERAKGNILERFSAQQFPDLHSELNLSSLELGDSALYFCASSNPGGGDTQYFGPGTRLTVL.